A single sample is the source of the 11 T cell receptor beta chains below, sequenced in a study of sequential checkpoint blockade in melanoma. The treatment here: randomized to nivolumab then ipilimumab (arm A) or the reverse (arm B). Sequenced by immunoSEQ multiplex PCR; TCRdb stores in-frame clones only, minus some. The sample consists of some 3,700 clones, about 19% of them appearing once. The specimen comprised tumor tissue (inferred from file names), sampled from a patient given nivolumab and ipilimumab in sequence. The receptors derive from a human patient with melanoma. Some clones in this sample may be carry-over from other donors' samples.

J is TRBJ2-7 and V is TRBV19; D possibly corresponds to TRBD1 (6 bases). Trimming removed 5 bases at V and 1 base at J, with 9 bases between. CDR3 length equals 13 residues. The V gene's germline CDR1 is LNHDA and CDR2 SQIVND (reference sequence). The CDR3 DNA reads as TGTGCCAGTAGTCTTGGACAGTCCTACGAGCAGTACTTC. Encoded protein: CASSLGQSYEQYF.

This clone was detected only a few times. The chain has TRBV28 and TRBJ1-1; D ambiguous. There are 13 residues in the CDR3. Germline-derived CDR1 and CDR2 are MDHEN and SYDVKM. The V and J ends lost 5 bases and 11 bases respectively, with 18 bases between them. The CDR3: CASSDVRAPRAFF. The CDR3 nucleotides read TGTGCCAGCAGTGACGTCCGGGCCCCGAGGGCTTTCTTT.

This clone was observed a handful of times. V is TRBV6-8 and J is TRBJ1-1; D unresolved. Trimming took off 6 bases at V and 5 bases at J, with 10 bases between the two ends. This CDR3 is 12 amino acids long. Per the germline V gene, CDR1 is MNHGY and CDR2 is SAAAGT. CDR3 sequence (DNA): TGTGCCAGCAGCAGTGGGCGGACTGAAGCTTTCTTT. This encodes CASSSGRTEAFF.

This clone has only a few counts. The rearrangement joins TRBV28 to TRBJ2-6; possibly TRBD2 for D (6 bases). This CDR3 is built from 16 residues. With 6 bases removed from V and 2 bases from J, the gap between germline ends came to 14 bases. CDR1 and CDR2 (germline): MDHEN, SYDVKM. CDR3 bases: TGTGCCAGCAGGCCCTCGGGGGACCCTGGGGCCAACGTCCTGACTTTC. This translates into CASRPSGDPGANVLTF.

V is TRBV18 and J is TRBJ2-3; D is possibly TRBD2 (6 bases). The CDR3 consists of 13 residues. Trimming cost V 3 bases and J 5 bases, with 9 bases left between them. Germline CDR1 is KGHSH and CDR2 is LQKENI. The CDR3 region has the DNA TGTGCCAGCTCACCTACGGGGGTAGATACGCAGTATTTT. Residues: CASSPTGVDTQYF.

The rearrangement uses TRBV6-8 and TRBJ1-2, with D uncertain. The germline V gene encodes CDR1 MNHGY and CDR2 SAAAGT. V was trimmed by 5 bases and J by 0 bases, leaving 13 bases between them. The CDR3 has 15 amino acids. The CDR3 nucleotides read TGTGCCAGCAGTAATAAGGAGTCAGCTAACTATGGCTACACCTTC. Residues: CASSNKESANYGYTF.

The CDR3 DNA is TGTGCCAGCAGTTTCCAGGGAATAGGAACTGAAGCTTTCTTT. Translation: CASSFQGIGTEAFF. This chain links TRBV28 with TRBJ1-1; weak D call: TRBD1 (5 bases). Trimming removed 3 bases from V and 5 bases from J, with 13 bases in between. There are 14 residues in the CDR3. Germline lookup yields CDR1 MDHEN and CDR2 SYDVKM.

This clone was detected only a few times. The sample has other DNA sequences that encode this CDR3 too. The chain couples TRBV28 to TRBJ2-3; 9 bases agree with TRBD2. V was clipped by 3 bases and J by 3 bases; unmatched bases: 1. Germline-derived CDR1 and CDR2 are MDHEN and SYDVKM. The CDR3 runs to 14 residues. The CDR3 spells CASSFLAGTDTQYF. The CDR3 coding sequence is TGTGCCAGCAGTTTCCTAGCGGGGACAGATACGCAGTATTTT.

This clone has more than one count but fewer than ten. The CDR3 DNA sequence: TGTGCCTGGAGTGTTGAAGTGAGGGAGAATTCACCCCTCCACTTT. It specifies CAWSVEVRENSPLHF. The chain uses TRBV30 and TRBJ1-6; D is uncertain. The ends were cut back, 0 bases at V and 7 bases at J, with 13 bases in the middle. The CDR3 is 15 residues long. From germline, CDR1 is GTSNPN and CDR2 SVGIG (reference sequence).

The chain employs TRBV27 and TRBJ2-7; D is uncertain. Germline CDR1 MNHEY, CDR2 SMNVEV (reference sequence). Trimming stripped 0 bases from V and 2 bases from J, with 11 bases between. This CDR3 has 15 residues. The DNA of the CDR3 is TGTGCCAGCAGTTTATCTTTAGGCAGGACCTACGAGCAGTACTTC. Translating it yields CASSLSLGRTYEQYF.

The table lists this clone with a few counts. This rearrangement joins TRBV10-3 to TRBJ1-1; 7 bases line up with TRBD1. Germline CDR1 ENHRY, CDR2 SYGVKD. The CDR3 totals 15 residues. Trimming took 1 base from V and 6 from J; bases not matched to a gene: 8. CDR3 loop: CAISELLGQGAEAFF. The CDR3 bases are TGTGCCATCAGTGAGTTGCTAGGGCAGGGGGCTGAAGCTTTCTTT.